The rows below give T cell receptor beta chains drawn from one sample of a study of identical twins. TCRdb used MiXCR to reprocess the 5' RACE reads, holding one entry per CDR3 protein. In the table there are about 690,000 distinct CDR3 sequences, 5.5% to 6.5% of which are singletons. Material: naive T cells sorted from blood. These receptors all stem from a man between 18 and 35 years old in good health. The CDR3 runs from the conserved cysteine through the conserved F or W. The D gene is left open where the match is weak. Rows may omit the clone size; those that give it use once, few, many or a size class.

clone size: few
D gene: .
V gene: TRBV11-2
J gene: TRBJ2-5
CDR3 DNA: TGTGCCAGCAGCTTAGAAATGGGCAGCCAAGAGACCCAGTACTTC
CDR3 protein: CASSLEMGSQETQYF

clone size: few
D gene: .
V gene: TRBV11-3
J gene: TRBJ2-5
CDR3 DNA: TGTGCCAGCAGCTTTAGTTTACAGCTCGGGGAGACCCAGTACTTC
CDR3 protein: CASSFSLQLGETQYF

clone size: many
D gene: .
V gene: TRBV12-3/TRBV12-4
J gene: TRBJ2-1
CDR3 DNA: TGTGCCAGCACCCCTGGCGGACCCACCCCCTACAATGAGCAGTTCTTC
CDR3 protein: CASTPGGPTPYNEQFF

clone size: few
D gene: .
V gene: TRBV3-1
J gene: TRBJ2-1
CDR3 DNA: TGTGCCAGCAGCCAAGCGAATGGGGGCAATGAGCAGTTCTTC
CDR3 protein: CASSQANGGNEQFF

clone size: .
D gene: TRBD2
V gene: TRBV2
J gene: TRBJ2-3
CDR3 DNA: TGTGCCACCGAGTTGACTAGCGGGAGGACAGATACGCAGTATTTT
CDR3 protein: CATELTSGRTDTQYF

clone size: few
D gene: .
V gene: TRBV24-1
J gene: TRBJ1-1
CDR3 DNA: TGTGCCACCCGGGACGGTGGGATGAACACTGAAGCTTTCTTT
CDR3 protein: CATRDGGMNTEAFF

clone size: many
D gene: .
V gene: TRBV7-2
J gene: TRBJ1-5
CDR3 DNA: TGTGCCAGCAGCTCGACCGGGACCTCCAATCAGCCCCAGCATTTT
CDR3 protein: CASSSTGTSNQPQHF

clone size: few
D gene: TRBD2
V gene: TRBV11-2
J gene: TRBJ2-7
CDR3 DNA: TGTGCCAGCAGCTACACCGGGACTACCACCTACGAGCAGTACTTC
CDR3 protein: CASSYTGTTTYEQYF

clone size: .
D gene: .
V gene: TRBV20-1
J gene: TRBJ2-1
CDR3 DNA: TGCAGTGCTAGTAGGTCACAGCAGTTCTTC
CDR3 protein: CSASRSQQFF

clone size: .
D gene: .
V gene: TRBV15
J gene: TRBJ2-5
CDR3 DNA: TGTGCCACCAGCAGTGCAGGGCTGAGGGAGACCCAGTACTTC
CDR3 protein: CATSSAGLRETQYF

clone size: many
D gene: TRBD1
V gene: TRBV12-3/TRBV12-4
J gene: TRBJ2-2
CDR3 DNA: TGTGCCAGCGACCGACAGGGGTCGACCGGGGAGCTGTTTTTT
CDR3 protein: CASDRQGSTGELFF

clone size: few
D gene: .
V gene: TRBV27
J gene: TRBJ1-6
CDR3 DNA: TGTGCCAGCAGTCGGGTGTCTAATTCACCCCTCCACTTT
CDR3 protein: CASSRVSNSPLHF

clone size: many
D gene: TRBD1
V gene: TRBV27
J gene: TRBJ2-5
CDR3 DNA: TGTGCCAGCAGTCAAACCCGACAGGGGCAAGAGACCCAGTACTTC
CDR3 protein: CASSQTRQGQETQYF

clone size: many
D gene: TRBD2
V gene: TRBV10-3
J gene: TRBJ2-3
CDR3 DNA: TGTGCCATCAGTCCGGGACTAGCGAGGACAGATACGCAGTATTTT
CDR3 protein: CAISPGLARTDTQYF

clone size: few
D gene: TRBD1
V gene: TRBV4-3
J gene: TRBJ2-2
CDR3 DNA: TGCGCCAGCGCCGGGACAGGCGTACTGAACACCGGGGAGCTGTTTTTT
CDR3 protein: CASAGTGVLNTGELFF

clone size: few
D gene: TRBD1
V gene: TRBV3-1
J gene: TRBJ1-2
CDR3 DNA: TGTGCCAGCAGCCAAGTAGCCGGGACAGGGGGCGTCGGCTGCACCTTC
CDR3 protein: CASSQVAGTGGVGCTF